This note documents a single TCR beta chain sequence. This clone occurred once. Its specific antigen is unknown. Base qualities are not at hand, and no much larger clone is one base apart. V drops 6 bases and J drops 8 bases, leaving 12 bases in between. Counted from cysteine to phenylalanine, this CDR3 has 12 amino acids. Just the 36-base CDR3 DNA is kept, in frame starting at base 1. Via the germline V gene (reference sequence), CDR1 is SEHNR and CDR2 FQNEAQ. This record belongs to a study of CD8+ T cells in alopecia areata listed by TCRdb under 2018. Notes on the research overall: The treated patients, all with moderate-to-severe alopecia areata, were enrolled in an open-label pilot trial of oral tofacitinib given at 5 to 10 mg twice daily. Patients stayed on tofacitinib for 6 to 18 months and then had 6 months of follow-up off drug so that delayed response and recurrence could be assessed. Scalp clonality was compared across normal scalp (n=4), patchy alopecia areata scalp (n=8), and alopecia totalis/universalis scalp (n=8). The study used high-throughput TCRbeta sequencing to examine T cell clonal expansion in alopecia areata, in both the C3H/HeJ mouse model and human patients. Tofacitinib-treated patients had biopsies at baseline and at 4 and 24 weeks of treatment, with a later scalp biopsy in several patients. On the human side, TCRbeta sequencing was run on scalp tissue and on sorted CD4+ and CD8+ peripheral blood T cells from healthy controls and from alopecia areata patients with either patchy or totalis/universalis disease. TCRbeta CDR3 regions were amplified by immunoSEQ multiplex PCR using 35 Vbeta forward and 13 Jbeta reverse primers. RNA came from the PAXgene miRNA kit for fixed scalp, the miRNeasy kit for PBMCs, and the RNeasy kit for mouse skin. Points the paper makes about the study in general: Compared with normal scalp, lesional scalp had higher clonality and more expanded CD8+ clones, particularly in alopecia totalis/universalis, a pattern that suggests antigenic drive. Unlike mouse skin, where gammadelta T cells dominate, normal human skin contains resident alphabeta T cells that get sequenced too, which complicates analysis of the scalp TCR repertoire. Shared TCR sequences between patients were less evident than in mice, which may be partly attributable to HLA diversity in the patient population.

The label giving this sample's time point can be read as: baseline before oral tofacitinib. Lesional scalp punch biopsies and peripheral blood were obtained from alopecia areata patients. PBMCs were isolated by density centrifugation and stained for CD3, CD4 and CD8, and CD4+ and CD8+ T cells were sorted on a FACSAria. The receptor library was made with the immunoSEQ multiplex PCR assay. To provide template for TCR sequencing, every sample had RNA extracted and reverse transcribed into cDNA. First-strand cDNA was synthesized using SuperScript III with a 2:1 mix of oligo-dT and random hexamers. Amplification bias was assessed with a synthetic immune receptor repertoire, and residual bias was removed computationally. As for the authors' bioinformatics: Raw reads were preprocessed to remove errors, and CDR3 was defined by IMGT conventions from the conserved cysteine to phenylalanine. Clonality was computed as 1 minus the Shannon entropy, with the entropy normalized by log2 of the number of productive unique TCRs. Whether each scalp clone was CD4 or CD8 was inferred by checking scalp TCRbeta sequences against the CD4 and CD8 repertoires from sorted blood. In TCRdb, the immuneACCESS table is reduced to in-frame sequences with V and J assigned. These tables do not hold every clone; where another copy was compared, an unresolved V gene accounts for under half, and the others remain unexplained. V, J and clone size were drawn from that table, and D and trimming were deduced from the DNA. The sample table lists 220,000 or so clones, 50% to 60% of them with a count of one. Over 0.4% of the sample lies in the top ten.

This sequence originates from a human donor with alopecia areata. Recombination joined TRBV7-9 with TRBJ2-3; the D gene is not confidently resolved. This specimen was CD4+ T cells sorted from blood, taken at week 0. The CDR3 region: CASSPPELTQYF. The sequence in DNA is TGTGCCAGCAGTCCCCCCGAGCTTACGCAGTATTTT.